The 23 T cell receptor beta chains listed next were all sequenced from one sample in a study of chemoradiotherapy in HPV16-positive cancers (dated by TCRdb to between 2021 and 2024). The method was the immunoSEQ multiplex PCR assay. What TCRdb holds here is the immuneACCESS table cut down to in-frame rearrangements. Part of the clones is not present; checked against another copy, under half of the missing clones reflect an unresolved V gene, and the others are unexplained. The sample table records approximately 3,500 clones; roughly 95% of these occur just once. Of the sample, roughly 3% is held by the ten largest clones. This sample was taken from a patient who underwent chemoradiotherapy. The receptors originated from a human donor with HPV-associated anogenital cancer.

J is TRBJ1-6 and V is TRBV21-1; the table's D call, TRBD1, has no DNA check behind it. TRBV21-1 is a pseudogene. This CDR3 contains 16 residues. Here the CDR3 reads CASSKRTDKSNSPLHF. The CDR3 DNA reads TGTGCCAGCAGCAAAAGGACAGACAAATCTAATTCACCCCTCCACTTT.

The chain couples TRBV20-1 to TRBJ1-1; D ambiguous. Germline CDR1 reads DFQATT; CDR2 reads SNEGSKA (reference sequence). This CDR3 comprises 11 residues. Trimming took off 6 bases at V and 0 bases at J, with 5 bases between the two ends. The CDR3 reads CSARLNTEAFF. CDR3 nucleotides: TGCAGTGCCCGACTGAACACTGAAGCTTTCTTT.

The chain employs TRBV7-3 and TRBJ1-5, with D perhaps matching TRBD1 (6 bases). The V end was cut by 3 bases, the J end by 7 bases, with 10 bases between. The CDR3 loop spans 13 amino acids. Germline CDR1 is SGHTA and CDR2 is FQGTGA. For the CDR3, the DNA is TGTGCCAGCAGCTTCTCACAGGGCCAGCCCCAGCATTTT. This gives the protein CASSFSQGQPQHF.

The J gene is TRBJ1-1, the V gene TRBV5-4, with D uncertain. The germline V gene encodes CDR1 SGHNT and CDR2 YYREEE (reference sequence). Trimming stripped 0 bases from V and 2 bases from J, with 8 bases between. The CDR3 totals 14 residues. CDR3 in DNA: TGTGCCAGCAGCTTGGCCCGCGGCAACACTGAAGCTTTCTTT. Its translation is CASSLARGNTEAFF.

The rearrangement joins TRBV11-2 to TRBJ2-7; D may be TRBD2 (6 bases). The CDR3 spans 13 residues. Germline CDR1 reads SGHAT; CDR2 reads FQNNGV. The V and J ends lost 1 base and 5 bases respectively, with 9 bases between them. This CDR3 reads CASSLGGVNEQYF. The CDR3 DNA is TGTGCCAGCAGCTTAGGGGGGGTGAACGAGCAGTACTTC.

This chain joins TRBV19 and TRBJ1-5; perhaps TRBD1 as D (6 bases). The germline V gene has CDR1 LNHDA and CDR2 SQIVND (reference sequence). This CDR3 has 16 residues. The ends were cut back, 4 bases at V and 1 base at J, with 14 bases in the middle. CDR3 sequence: CASSTGQYGSNQPQHF. The DNA of the CDR3 is TGTGCCAGTAGTACTGGACAGTACGGGAGCAATCAGCCCCAGCATTTT.

This rearrangement joins TRBV4-1 to TRBJ1-1; D perhaps matches TRBD1 (5 bases). Trimming removed 3 bases at V and 7 bases at J, with 12 bases between. This CDR3 is 13 amino acids long. Germline lookup yields CDR1 MGHRA and CDR2 YSYEKL. CDR3 sequence: CASSHEGRVEAFF. For the CDR3, the DNA is TGCGCCAGCAGCCACGAGGGACGGGTTGAAGCTTTCTTT.

The gene calls are TRBV5-5 and TRBJ1-1; no definite D call. Germline CDR1 reads SGHKS; CDR2 reads YYEKEE (reference sequence). The CDR3 totals 13 residues. V was pared by 0 bases and J by 8 bases, with 11 bases between. CDR3 sequence: CASSLDGPGEAFF. The CDR3 region has the DNA TGTGCCAGCAGCTTGGACGGACCGGGAGAAGCTTTCTTT. Based on the CDR3 plus reference TRBV5-5 and TRBJ1-1, the full variable domain is DAGVTQSPTHLIKTRGQQVTLRCSPISGHKSVSWYQQVLGQGPQFIFQYYEKEERGRGNFPDRFSARQFPNYSSELNVNALLLGDSALYLCASSLDGPGEAFFGQGTRLTVV.

The chain combines TRBV6-1 with TRBJ2-1, with 14 bases lining up with TRBD2. This CDR3 comprises 15 residues. The germline V gene has CDR1 MNHNS and CDR2 SASEGT. The V segment lost 4 bases and the J segment 10 bases; nucleotides outside the gene matches: 6. In nucleotides, the CDR3 is TGTGCCAGCAGTGGGGGACTAGCGGGGGTAGGAGAGCAGTTCTTC. Amino acids: CASSGGLAGVGEQFF.

J is TRBJ1-1 and V is TRBV9; maybe TRBD1 (5 bases). CDR3 length: 16 residues. The germline V gene has CDR1 SGDLS and CDR2 YYNGEE. V dropped 0 bases and J dropped 5 bases, with 17 bases sitting between them. DNA for the CDR3: TGTGCCAGCAGCGTAGGGGGGGAGGGATCGGAAACTGAAGCTTTCTTT. Translating gives CASSVGGEGSETEAFF.

The chain carries TRBV7-9 and TRBJ2-5; weak D call: TRBD2 (7 bases). Trimming left V 4 bases short and J 5 bases short, with 20 bases between. The V gene's germline CDR1 is SEHNR and CDR2 FQNEAQ (reference sequence). CDR3 length: 16 amino acids. The CDR3 spells CASSYSEGGDWETQYF. The CDR3 DNA reads as TGTGCCAGCAGCTATTCGGAGGGGGGGGATTGGGAGACCCAGTACTTC.

The chain joins TRBV7-9 to TRBJ1-2, with 8 bases aligning to TRBD1. CDR3 length: 15 amino acids. Looked up from germline, CDR1 is SEHNR and CDR2 is FQNEAQ (reference sequence). V lost 3 bases and J lost 0; bases outside the gene matches: 3. The CDR3 DNA sequence: TGTGCCAGCAGCTTGGACAGGGAACCTAACTATGGCTACACCTTC. This gives the protein CASSLDREPNYGYTF. The complete variable domain, with remaining parts taken from reference TRBV7-9 and TRBJ1-2, reads DTGVSQNPRHKITKRGQNVTFRCDPISEHNRLYWYRQTLGQGPEFLTYFQNEAQLEKSRLLSDRFSAERPKGSFSTLEIQRTEQGDSAMYLCASSLDREPNYGYTFGSGTRLTVV.

This clone showed up just once. This chain connects TRBV28 to TRBJ2-1; 15 bases match TRBD2. In germline, CDR1 is MDHEN, CDR2 SYDVKM. CDR3 length equals 15 residues. The V gene end was trimmed by 5 bases and the J gene end by 7 bases; junction bases not matched to a gene: 3. The CDR3 DNA is TGTGCCAGCAGTCGGACTAGCGGGGGGGCTAATGAGCAGTTCTTC. Translation gives CASSRTSGGANEQFF.

The rearrangement uses TRBV7-9 and TRBJ1-2, with D unclear. The CDR3 extends over 17 amino acids. Trimming took off 1 base at V and 4 bases at J, with 19 bases between the two ends. CDR1 and CDR2 (germline): SEHNR, FQNEAQ (reference sequence). CDR3 bases: TGTGCCAGCAGCTTAGGTAGAACCCTCCTGGGGAGCTATGGCTACACCTTC. It yields the protein CASSLGRTLLGSYGYTF. Filled out from reference TRBV7-9 and TRBJ1-2, the complete variable domain reads DTGVSQNPRHKITKRGQNVTFRCDPISEHNRLYWYRQTLGQGPEFLTYFQNEAQLEKSRLLSDRFSAERPKGSFSTLEIQRTEQGDSAMYLCASSLGRTLLGSYGYTFGSGTRLTVV.

Note on this clone: At one of its ends the junction is not consistent with the germline gene, which may arise from a read error. The chain recombines TRBV7-2 with TRBJ2-7, with TRBD2 matching over 7 bases. The CDR3 covers 12 residues. CDR1 is SGHTA and CDR2 is FQGNSA in the germline V gene. In nucleotides, the CDR3 is TGTGCCAGCAGCTTAGATGGTTGGCGGGGGTCCTTC. It specifies CASSLDGWRGSF.

V usage is TRBV7-2 and J usage is TRBJ2-3, with no clear D. Germline-derived CDR1 and CDR2 are SGHTA and FQGNSA. Trimming shortened V by 2 bases and J by 10 bases, and 7 bases separated the two germline ends. This CDR3 contains 11 residues. CDR3 bases: TGTGCCAGCAGCTTACAACTGCCGCAGTATTTT. Protein sequence: CASSLQLPQYF.

The chain employs TRBV18 and TRBJ2-6; D might be TRBD1 (6 bases). The CDR3 has 16 residues. V lost 0 bases and J lost 2, with 8 bases in between. Germline CDR1 is KGHSH and CDR2 is LQKENI. CDR3 in DNA: TGTGCCAGCTCACCACCATACAGGGCTGGGGCCAACGTCCTGACTTTC. It is translated as CASSPPYRAGANVLTF.

The rearrangement joins TRBV19 to TRBJ1-1; a weak D match, TRBD1 (5 bases). Trimming pared 7 bases from V and 5 bases from J, leaving 14 bases between. Germline V gives CDR1 LNHDA, CDR2 SQIVND (reference sequence). The CDR3 has 13 amino acids. This CDR3 is CASIVGVGTEAFF. For the CDR3, the DNA is TGTGCCAGTATTGTGGGGGTTGGTACTGAAGCTTTCTTT.

CDR3 nucleotides: TGTGCCAGCAGGCGGGACAGGGGGCAACTGGAGACCCAGTACTTC. Its protein product is CASRRDRGQLETQYF. This chain uses TRBV6-5 with TRBJ2-5; 12 positions agree with TRBD1. Germline V gene data show CDR1 as MNHEY and CDR2 as SVGAGI. The CDR3 has 15 amino acids. V gave up 6 bases and J gave up 5 bases; unmatched junction bases: 7.

The V call is TRBV19, the J call TRBJ1-6; no clear D gene. The CDR3 spans 14 residues. V shed 6 bases and J shed 8 bases, with 14 bases lying between them. Germline V CDR1 and CDR2: LNHDA, SQIVND (reference sequence). Here the CDR3 reads CASRARDRDSPLHF. The CDR3, as DNA: TGTGCCAGTAGAGCGCGGGATAGAGATTCACCCCTCCACTTT.

The rearrangement uses TRBV28 and TRBJ2-3; 7 bases map to TRBD1. The trim removed 2 bases at V and 4 bases at J, leaving 18 bases unmatched. Germline CDR1 is MDHEN and CDR2 is SYDVKM. This CDR3 contains 19 residues. The CDR3 DNA follows: TGTGCCAGCAGTTTAAAGGTGGGGACAGACCCGATTGATGCAGATACGCAGTATTTT. Translated, it gives CASSLKVGTDPIDADTQYF.

V gene TRBV9 combines with J gene TRBJ2-7; possible D gene TRBD2, 6 bases. This CDR3 is built from 14 residues. Per germline, CDR1 SGDLS and CDR2 YYNGEE. Deletions cut 3 bases from V and 0 bases from J, with 10 bases between. The CDR3 coding sequence is TGTGCCAGCAGCGCCGGGGACTTCTCCTACGAGCAGTACTTC. This gives the protein CASSAGDFSYEQYF.

This chain links TRBV27 with TRBJ2-2, with 7 bases identical to TRBD1. The V and J ends lost 6 bases and 1 base, in that order; junction bases with no gene match: 5. The CDR3 totals 15 residues. The germline CDR1 and CDR2 sequences are MNHEY and SMNVEV (reference sequence). CDR3 residues: CASRPGQKNTGELFF. The CDR3 DNA follows: TGTGCCAGCAGACCGGGACAGAAGAACACCGGGGAGCTGTTTTTT.